What follows are 20 T cell receptor beta chains derived from one specimen sequenced in a study of T cells in women clearing cervical HPV infection. Using immunoSEQ multiplex PCR, the repertoire was profiled, and TCRdb retains in-frame clones only, with some absent. This listing includes some 15,000 clones. The specimen sequenced was blood buffy coat. Source of these receptors: a woman aged 18-70 years with a cervical HPV16 infection that either progressed to CIN3+ or cleared (not recorded which).

For this clone: With the read ending 3 residues before the CDR3 end, the germline J gene is used to fill in that end. V gene TRBV20-1 combines with J gene TRBJ1-1; no clear D gene. CDR3 length equals 12 residues. The V gene's germline CDR1 is DFQATT and CDR2 SNEGSKA (reference sequence). V lost 6 bases and J 1 base, leaving 9 bases between the germline ends. The part of the CDR3 DNA that was read is TGCAGTGCCAAGACGGGGAACACTGAA. As protein: CSAKTGNTE. From start to end, the CDR3 is CSAKTGNTEAFF.

About this clone: The sequence runs out 3 residues before the end of the CDR3; the remainder is reconstructed from the germline J gene. The rearrangement joins TRBV5-6 to TRBJ1-2, with D hard to call. Germline values: CDR1 SGHDT, CDR2 YYEEEE. There are 14 residues in the CDR3. The germline V and J ends were trimmed by 0 bases and 4 bases, with 10 bases remaining between them. The CDR3 bases that were read are TGTGCCAGCAGCTTGGATCGGGGTTCCTATGGC. This encodes CASSLDRGSYG. The full CDR3 protein is CASSLDRGSYGYTF.

Turning to this clone: The read is 3 residues too short to cover the CDR3 end, so that end is filled in from the germline J gene. V usage is TRBV6-4 and J usage is TRBJ2-3, with 11 bases lining up with TRBD2. Germline trimming cut 6 bases from V and 1 base from J; bases unmatched to any gene: 3. CDR1 MRHNA and CDR2 SNTAGT come from the germline V gene. CDR3 length: 15 amino acids. The part of the CDR3 DNA that was read is TGTGCCAGCAGCCTTAGCGGGGGGGGCACAGATACG. It is translated as CASSLSGGGTDT. The whole CDR3 sequence reads CASSLSGGGTDTQYF.

As to this clone: The observed sequence ends 3 residues before the CDR3 terminus, with the missing tail filled in from the germline J gene. This chain uses TRBV5-1 with TRBJ2-5, with a tentative D call TRBD2 (5 bases). Germline assignment: CDR1 SGHRS and CDR2 YFSETQ. The ends were cut back, 0 bases at V and 5 bases at J, with 11 bases in the middle. The CDR3 has 14 amino acids. The CDR3 loop is CASSLASPGETQYF. The DNA read from the CDR3 is TGCGCCAGCAGCTTGGCCAGTCCGGGGGAGACC.

Regarding this clone: The observed sequence ends 3 residues before the CDR3 terminus, with the missing tail filled in from the germline J gene. The V call is TRBV19, the J call TRBJ2-2, with no clear D. The CDR3 is made up of 13 amino acids. The V gene lost 5 bases and the J gene lost 2 bases, with 6 bases spanning the gap. CDR1 is LNHDA and CDR2 is SQIVND in the germline V gene (reference sequence). The CDR3 DNA, read in part, is TGTGCCAGTAGTCACTCCAACACCGGGGAG. This gives the protein CASSHSNTGE. The whole CDR3 region reads CASSHSNTGELFF.

A remark on this clone: The sequence runs out 3 residues before the end of the CDR3; the remainder is reconstructed from the germline J gene. The V call is TRBV7-8, the J call TRBJ1-1; 8 nucleotides agree with TRBD1. This CDR3 region has 15 residues. The trim removed 0 bases at V and 7 bases at J, leaving 7 bases unmatched. Germline assignment: CDR1 SGHVS and CDR2 FQNEAQ. CDR3 residues: CASSLAVRGLDEAFF. The part of the CDR3 DNA that was read is TGTGCCAGCAGCTTAGCTGTCAGGGGGCTGGATGAA.

In regard to this clone: At one boundary the junction diverges from the germline segment, which might be a read error. The read ends 3 residues before the CDR3 terminus; that terminus is restored from the germline J gene. V gene TRBV4-2 combines with J gene TRBJ2-2; possibly TRBD1 for D (6 bases). The CDR3 runs 15 residues. Per the germline V gene, CDR1 is LGHNA and CDR2 is YNFKEQ. CDR3 bases read: TGCGCCAGCAGCCAAGATTGGGCAGGGGTCGGGGAG. The encoded protein is CASSQDWAGVGE. The complete CDR3 reads CASSQDWAGVGELFF.

As regards this clone: Sequencing ends 3 residues short of the CDR3 end; the germline J gene provides the rest. The genes are TRBV5-1 and TRBJ2-5; D gene unclear. From germline, CDR1 is SGHRS and CDR2 YFSETQ. This CDR3 contains 14 residues. V gave up 1 base and J gave up 5 bases, with 12 bases separating them. The CDR3 DNA, read in part, is TGCGCCAGCAGCTTGTCACCCCAACGGGAGACC. This codes for CASSLSPQRET. The whole CDR3 protein is CASSLSPQRETQYF.

Concerning this clone: The CDR3 end lies 3 residues beyond the end of the read and is filled in from the germline J gene. V is TRBV7-8 and J is TRBJ1-5; D possibly corresponds to TRBD1 (5 bases). The CDR3 consists of 16 residues. The V gene lost 5 bases and the J gene lost 3 bases, with 17 bases spanning the gap. The germline CDR1 and CDR2 sequences are SGHVS and FQNEAQ. The sequenced part of the CDR3 DNA is TGTGCCAGCAGCGAACCTGACAGAGCCCACAATCAGCCC. Amino acid sequence: CASSEPDRAHNQP. The CDR3, in full, reads CASSEPDRAHNQPQHF.

As to this clone: Read sequence stops 3 residues before the CDR3 end, and the germline J gene provides the missing end. The chain recombines TRBV7-6 with TRBJ2-7; 12 bases agree with TRBD2. The CDR3 is 16 amino acids. J gave up 4 bases and V 5 bases, and 9 bases lay outside the gene matches. From germline, CDR1 is SGHVS and CDR2 FNYEAQ. Incomplete CDR3 DNA: TGTGCCAGCAGCACCGTTCTAGCGGGGGGGATATACGAG. Residues: CASSTVLAGGIYE. The whole CDR3 protein reads CASSTVLAGGIYEQYF.

On this clone: With the read ending 3 residues before the CDR3 end, the germline J gene is used to fill in that end. The V call is TRBV19, the J call TRBJ2-7; 7 bases align to TRBD1. The CDR3 extends over 15 amino acids. Germline CDR1 is LNHDA and CDR2 is SQIVND (reference sequence). V trimming: 3 bases; J trimming: 2 bases; junction bases outside the gene matches: 7. The CDR3 DNA, read in part, is TGTGCCAGTAGTATGAAAGGGGGCGTAACCTACGAG. It yields the protein CASSMKGGVTYE. The whole CDR3 protein is CASSMKGGVTYEQYF.

CDR3 residues: CASSPPPRWAGYNEQFF. The sequenced part of the CDR3 DNA is TGTGCCAGCAGTCCGCCCCCACGATGGGCGGGCTACAATGAG. The chain carries TRBV12-3 or TRBV12-4 and TRBJ2-1, with D possibly TRBD2 on 5 matching bases. Sequencing ends 3 residues short of the CDR3 end; the germline J gene provides the rest. CDR3 length: 17 amino acids. Trimming left V 5 bases short and J 3 bases short, with 20 bases between.

Regarding this clone: The read comes to an end 3 residues before the CDR3 does, leaving the germline J gene to fill in the end. The gene calls are TRBV20-1 and TRBJ2-3; D unresolved. V was clipped by 0 bases and J by 6 bases, with 7 bases between them. Germline V gene sequence: CDR1 DFQATT, CDR2 SNEGSKA (reference sequence). The CDR3 is 12 amino acids. The CDR3 DNA, read in part, is TGCAGTGCTAGAGATCGGGTCGATACG. Translated: CSARDRVDT. The whole CDR3 reads CSARDRVDTQYF.

This clone is called medium-sized (0.01 to 0.1%) based on its frequency. The junction departs from the called germline gene at one end, perhaps through a read error. The read terminates 3 residues ahead of where the CDR3 ends, so the germline J gene completes it. The chain combines TRBV10-1 with TRBJ2-5, with TRBD2 as a possible D gene (7 bases). CDR1 and CDR2 from the germline V gene are WNHNN and SYGVQD (reference sequence). The CDR3 has 15 amino acids. Here the CDR3 reads CASSDGRGPQGTQYF. CDR3 DNA, as far as it was read: TGCGCCAGCAGTGATGGGCGGGGGCCCCAAGGGACC.

Comments on this clone: The read comes to an end 3 residues before the CDR3 does, leaving the germline J gene to fill in the end. The chain is built from TRBV20-1 and TRBJ1-3, with D uncertain. Trimming took off 3 bases at V and 1 base at J, with 7 bases between the two ends. CDR1 and CDR2 from the germline V gene are DFQATT and SNEGSKA (reference sequence). CDR3 size: 13 residues. The DNA read from the CDR3 is TGCAGTGCTAGCCCTCCTTCTGGAAACACC. It encodes CSASPPSGNT. The whole CDR3 protein reads CSASPPSGNTIYF.

Remarks on this clone: The read halts 3 residues ahead of the CDR3 end, with the missing end drawn from the germline J gene. The chain joins TRBV6-1 to TRBJ1-5; TRBD1 is a possible D gene (6 bases). Trimming cost V 2 bases and J 7 bases, with 9 bases left between them. Germline CDR1 is MNHNS and CDR2 is SASEGT. This CDR3 has 13 amino acids. The CDR3: CASSEQGRQPQHF. The CDR3 bases that were read are TGTGCCAGCAGTGAACAGGGGAGGCAGCCC.

Regarding this clone: The CDR3 end is not reached by the read, which stops 3 residues before it; the germline J gene fills it in. This chain connects TRBV9 to TRBJ2-7, with 10 bases matching TRBD1. The germline CDR1 and CDR2 sequences are SGDLS and YYNGEE. This CDR3 contains 15 residues. The trim removed 3 bases at V and 2 bases at J, leaving 5 bases unmatched. The CDR3 sequence is CASSGGDRGTYEQYF. The covered CDR3 bases are TGTGCCAGCAGCGGGGGGGACAGGGGAACCTACGAG.

The CDR3 loop is CASRGGVACTDTQYF. The DNA read from the CDR3 is TGCGCCAGCAGGGGGGGAGTAGCGTGCACAGATACG. This rearrangement joins TRBV10-1 to TRBJ2-3, with a tentative D call TRBD2 (6 bases). From the germline J gene comes the end of the CDR3, since the read stops 3 residues before it. Looked up from germline, CDR1 is WNHNN and CDR2 is SYGVQD (reference sequence). The CDR3 sequence is 15 residues long. Trimming cost V 6 bases and J 1 base, with 14 bases left between them.

About this clone itself: With the read ending 3 residues before the CDR3 end, the germline J gene is used to fill in that end. Other DNA sequences in the sample encode the same CDR3. The chain has TRBV2 and TRBJ2-7, with a tentative D call TRBD1 (6 bases). CDR1 SNHLY and CDR2 FYNNEI come from the germline V gene. V was trimmed by 2 bases and J by 4 bases, leaving 6 bases between them. This CDR3 has 12 residues. CDR3 DNA (partial): TGTGCCAGCAGTGAAAGGGGGTACGAG. Translating it yields CASSERGYE. The whole CDR3 protein is CASSERGYEQYF.

To note about this clone: The sequenced fragment ends 3 residues before the CDR3 boundary, so the rest is inferred from the germline J gene. The J gene is TRBJ1-6, the V gene TRBV29-1, with D possibly TRBD1 on 5 matching bases. Per the germline V gene, CDR1 is SQVTM and CDR2 is ANQGSEA. This CDR3 region has 14 residues. Trimming removed 8 bases from V and 6 bases from J, with 17 bases in between. The CDR3 loop reads CSYRGAGVNSPLHF. The CDR3 DNA, read in part, is TGCAGCTACCGAGGGGCAGGCGTTAATTCACCC.